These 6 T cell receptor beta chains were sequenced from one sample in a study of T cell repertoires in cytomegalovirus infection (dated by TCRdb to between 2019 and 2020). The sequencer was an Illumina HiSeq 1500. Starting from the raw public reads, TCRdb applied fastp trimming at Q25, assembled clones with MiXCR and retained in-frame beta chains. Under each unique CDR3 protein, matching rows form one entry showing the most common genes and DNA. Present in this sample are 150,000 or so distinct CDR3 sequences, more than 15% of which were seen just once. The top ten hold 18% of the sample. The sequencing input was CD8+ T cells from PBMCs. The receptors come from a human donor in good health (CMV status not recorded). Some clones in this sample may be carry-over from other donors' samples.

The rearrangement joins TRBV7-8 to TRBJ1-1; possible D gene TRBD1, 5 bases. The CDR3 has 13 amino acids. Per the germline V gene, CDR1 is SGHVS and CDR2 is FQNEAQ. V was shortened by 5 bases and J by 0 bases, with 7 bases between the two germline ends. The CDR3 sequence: CASSPDMNTEAFF. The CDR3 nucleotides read TGTGCCAGCAGCCCGGACATGAACACTGAAGCTTTCTTT. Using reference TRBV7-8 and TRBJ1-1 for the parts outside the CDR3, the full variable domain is GAGVSQSPRYKVAKRGQDVALRCDPISGHVSLFWYQQALGQGPEFLTYFQNEAQLDKSGLPSDRFFAERPEGSVSTLKIQRTQQEDSAVYLCASSPDMNTEAFFGQGTRLTVV.

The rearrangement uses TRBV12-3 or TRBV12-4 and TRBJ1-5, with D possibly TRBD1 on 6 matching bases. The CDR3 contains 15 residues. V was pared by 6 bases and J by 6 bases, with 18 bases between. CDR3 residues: CASSSNRERGQPQHF. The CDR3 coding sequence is TGTGCCAGCAGCAGTAACAGGGAGAGGGGTCAGCCCCAGCATTTT.

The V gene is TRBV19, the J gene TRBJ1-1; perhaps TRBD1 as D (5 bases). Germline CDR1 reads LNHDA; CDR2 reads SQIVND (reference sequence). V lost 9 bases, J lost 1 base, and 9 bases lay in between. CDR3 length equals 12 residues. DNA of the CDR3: TGTGCCAGCAGGGAGCCGAACACTGAAGCTTTCTTT. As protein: CASREPNTEAFF.

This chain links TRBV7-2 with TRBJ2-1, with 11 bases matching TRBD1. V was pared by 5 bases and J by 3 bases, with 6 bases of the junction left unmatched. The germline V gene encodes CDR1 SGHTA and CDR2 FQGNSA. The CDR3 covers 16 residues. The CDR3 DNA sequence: TGTGCCAGCAGCCGACGGGGGACAGGGGGCTACAATGAGCAGTTCTTC. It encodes CASSRRGTGGYNEQFF.

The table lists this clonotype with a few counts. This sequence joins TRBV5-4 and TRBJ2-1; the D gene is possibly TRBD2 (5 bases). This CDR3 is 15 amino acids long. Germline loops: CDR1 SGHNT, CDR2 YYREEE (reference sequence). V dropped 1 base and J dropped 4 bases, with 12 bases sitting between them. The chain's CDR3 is CASSLKRESYNEQFF. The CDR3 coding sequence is TGTGCCAGCAGCTTGAAGAGGGAGTCATACAATGAGCAGTTCTTC. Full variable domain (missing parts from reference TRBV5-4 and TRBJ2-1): ETGVTQSPTHLIKTRGQQVTLRCSSQSGHNTVSWYQQALGQGPQFIFQYYREEENGRGNFPPRFSGLQFPNYSSELNVNALELDDSALYLCASSLKRESYNEQFFGPGTRLTVL.

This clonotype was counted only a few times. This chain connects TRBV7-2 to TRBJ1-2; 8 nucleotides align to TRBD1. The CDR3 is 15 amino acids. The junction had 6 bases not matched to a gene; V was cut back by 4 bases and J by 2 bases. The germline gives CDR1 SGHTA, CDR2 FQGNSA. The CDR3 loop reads CASSSTRQGNYGYTF. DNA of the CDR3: TGTGCCAGCAGCTCAACCCGACAGGGGAACTATGGCTACACCTTC.